This TCR beta chain was identified in a study of CD8 T cells in Susac syndrome. RNA, at about 0.5 to 1 ug, was reverse transcribed with random hexamers. TCRdb reprocessed the immunoSEQ multiplex PCR reads with MiXCR, giving one entry per CDR3 protein. Altogether 100,000 to 150,000 distinct CDR3 sequences are present, approximately 96% being singletons, with the ten largest covering over 0.07%. The CD8+ and CD4+ T cells were negatively isolated, with the TEMRA cells enriched by FACS. General study findings and limits: The study recognized that the number of individuals in its TCR sequencing and HLA analysis was relatively small.

The CDR3 totals 14 residues. After removal of 5 bases from V and 4 bases from J, the junction contained 6 bases not matched to a gene. In germline, CDR1 is SEHNR, CDR2 FQNEAQ (reference sequence). Turning to this clonotype: Its cognate antigen is unknown.

The V gene is TRBV7-9, the J gene TRBJ1-1, with TRBD1 matching over 8 bases. Input material: CD4+ T cells from PBMCs. The receptor's source is a human donor in good health. This CDR3 is CASSITGGGTEAFF. The CDR3 DNA sequence: TGTGCCAGCAGCATAACAGGGGGGGGCACTGAAGCTTTCTTT.